The text below deals with one T cell receptor beta chain. Its antigen is not identified. This entry is derived from a study of blood T cells in healthy people across ages. Study findings and constraints: The long-lived group displayed more naive CD4+ cells, plus higher diversity, than the aged donors did. As naive T cell percentage varied, TCR beta diversity correlated strongly with it.

Using a J-beta primer mix together with a sample-barcoded 5' primer, a second PCR was run for roughly 7 to 12 cycles. Using its own MiXCR run on the 5' RACE reads, TCRdb lists one record per CDR3 protein. The repertoire includes roughly 1,700,000 distinct CDR3 sequences, 28% of them detected once, and less than 9.5% sits in the top ten. The CDR3 sequence is 16 residues long. CDR1 and CDR2 from the germline V gene are SGHKS and YYEKEE (reference sequence). Trimming cost V 4 bases and J 0 bases, with 13 bases left between them. The chain recombines TRBV5-5 with TRBJ1-4; D not resolved. The TCR was taken from a woman aged 25 to 39 in good health. The sequencing sample was made of blood. The CDR3 spells CASSKRTETTNEKLFF. In nucleotides, the CDR3 is TGTGCCAGCAGCAAGAGGACGGAGACAACTAATGAAAAACTGTTTTTT.